These 2 T cell receptor beta chains came from one sample sequenced in a study of patients with pleural tuberculosis. Via MiXCR, TCRdb re-called the reads, giving one row per CDR3 protein. The sample shows tens of thousands of distinct CDR3 sequences, approximately 7.9% of them seen only once. The receptors originated from a human donor with pleural tuberculosis.

This clonotype appeared many times. The rearrangement uses TRBV27 and TRBJ1-1, with a weak D call TRBD1 (5 bases). This CDR3 has 15 amino acids. V gave up 5 bases and J gave up 7 bases, with 20 bases separating them. Germline V lookup: CDR1 MNHEY, CDR2 SMNVEV (reference sequence). Written as DNA, the CDR3 is TGTGCCAGCAGTCGAGATACGGAGGGACGGAGTGAAGCTTTCTTT. This encodes CASSRDTEGRSEAFF.

This clonotype came up many times. J is TRBJ1-6 and V is TRBV11-2; 7 positions agree with TRBD1. The trim removed 5 bases at V and 7 bases at J, leaving 5 bases unmatched. Germline lookup yields CDR1 SGHAT and CDR2 FQNNGV. This CDR3 comprises 14 residues. CDR3 sequence: CASSPQGWNSPLHF. DNA of the CDR3: TGTGCCAGCAGCCCACAGGGGTGGAATTCACCCCTCCACTTT.